Listed below are T cell receptor beta chains from one sample, sequenced in a study of siplizumab effects on memory and regulatory T cells. This table comes from immunoSEQ multiplex PCR, and its TCRdb copy is limited to in-frame clones, with some not included. The sample lists some 97,000 clones; roughly 94% were seen once. The sequenced sample was Tregs sorted from blood. Source of these receptors: a human donor in good health. CDR3s include the opening cysteine and the closing phenylalanine or tryptophan. The order of the fields is V gene, J gene, clone size, D gene, CDR3 DNA, CDR3 protein. The D gene is left open where the match is weak. Size is stated for part of the rows, as once, few or many counts, or as a class when the clone is expanded.

v_gene: TRBV9
j_gene: TRBJ2-1
abundance: -
d_gene: TRBD2
CDR3nt: TGTGCCAGCAGCGTAGTTGATTCCGGGACTAGCGCCCAACCGTTCTTC
CDR3aa: CASSVVDSGTSAQPFF

v_gene: TRBV9
j_gene: TRBJ1-4
abundance: once
d_gene: TRBD1
CDR3nt: TGTGCCAGCAGCGGCAGCCCAGGGGGCGTGGGAGAAAAACTGTTTTTT
CDR3aa: CASSGSPGGVGEKLFF

v_gene: TRBV28
j_gene: TRBJ1-2
abundance: -
d_gene: -
CDR3nt: TGTGCCAGCAGTTTCCTGGGAGGCTACACCTTC
CDR3aa: CASSFLGGYTF

v_gene: TRBV4-2
j_gene: TRBJ2-5
abundance: -
d_gene: TRBD1
CDR3nt: TGTGCCAGCAGCCATGGATCCGGGACAGGTTTCCAAGAGACCCAGTACTTC
CDR3aa: CASSHGSGTGFQETQYF

v_gene: TRBV6-6
j_gene: TRBJ1-1
abundance: -
d_gene: -
CDR3nt: TGTGCCAGCAGTCCCCACCCAGGGAGCACTGAAGCTTTCTTT
CDR3aa: CASSPHPGSTEAFF

v_gene: TRBV4-1
j_gene: TRBJ2-1
abundance: once
d_gene: -
CDR3nt: TGCGCCAGCAGCCCAGGGTCCTACAATGAGCAGTTCTTC
CDR3aa: CASSPGSYNEQFF

v_gene: TRBV6-6
j_gene: TRBJ2-7
abundance: -
d_gene: -
CDR3nt: TGTGCCAGCAGTTACGGACGGGAAAGTCACGAGCAGTACTTC
CDR3aa: CASSYGRESHEQYF

v_gene: TRBV6-8
j_gene: TRBJ2-2
abundance: -
d_gene: -
CDR3nt: TGTGCCAGCAGTTACTCGACTGGGTTGGCTTGGACCGGGGAGCTGTTTTTT
CDR3aa: CASSYSTGLAWTGELFF

v_gene: TRBV30
j_gene: TRBJ1-5
abundance: -
d_gene: TRBD1
CDR3nt: TGTGCCTGGAGTCGGGGGACAGGAAACAATCAGCCCCAGCATTTT
CDR3aa: CAWSRGTGNNQPQHF

v_gene: TRBV6-9
j_gene: TRBJ2-1
abundance: -
d_gene: -
CDR3nt: TGTGCCAGCATGGCCTTCAATGAGCAGTTCTTC
CDR3aa: CASMAFNEQFF

v_gene: TRBV29-1
j_gene: TRBJ2-7
abundance: -
d_gene: -
CDR3nt: TGCAGCGTCGGACGAACCTACGAGCAGTACTTC
CDR3aa: CSVGRTYEQYF

v_gene: TRBV19
j_gene: TRBJ2-2
abundance: -
d_gene: -
CDR3nt: TGTGCCAGTAGTATCCGCGGTACCGGGGAGCTGTTTTTT
CDR3aa: CASSIRGTGELFF

v_gene: TRBV29-1
j_gene: TRBJ2-2
abundance: -
d_gene: TRBD2
CDR3nt: TGCAGCGCCGGACTAGCGGGAGACACCGGGGAGCTGTTTTTT
CDR3aa: CSAGLAGDTGELFF

v_gene: TRBV6-6
j_gene: TRBJ1-1
abundance: -
d_gene: -
CDR3nt: TGTGCCAGCAGTTCCAAAGGGATAGGAACTGAAGCTTTCTTT
CDR3aa: CASSSKGIGTEAFF

v_gene: TRBV19
j_gene: TRBJ1-3
abundance: -
d_gene: -
CDR3nt: TGTGCCAGTATTCGGGCCGGACGGAACTCTGGAAACACCATATATTTT
CDR3aa: CASIRAGRNSGNTIYF

v_gene: TRBV28
j_gene: TRBJ1-1
abundance: once
d_gene: -
CDR3nt: TGTGCCAGCACCTCTGGGGAGCCGAATGTGGCTTTCTTT
CDR3aa: CASTSGEPNVAFF

v_gene: TRBV5-4
j_gene: TRBJ2-5
abundance: -
d_gene: TRBD2
CDR3nt: TGTGCCAGCAGCTTGCTAGCGGGTGAGACCCAGTACTTC
CDR3aa: CASSLLAGETQYF

v_gene: TRBV7-2
j_gene: TRBJ2-1
abundance: -
d_gene: -
CDR3nt: TGTGCCAGCAGTCGTACAGCCGGGCCCTATTACAATGAGCAGTTCTTC
CDR3aa: CASSRTAGPYYNEQFF

v_gene: TRBV28
j_gene: TRBJ2-7
abundance: -
d_gene: -
CDR3nt: TGTGCCAGCAGTAAGGCGTGGGAGCAGTACTTC
CDR3aa: CASSKAWEQYF

v_gene: TRBV5-1
j_gene: TRBJ2-3
abundance: -
d_gene: TRBD1
CDR3nt: TGCGCCAGCAGCCTGACAGGGATGGGGAGTACAGATACGCAGTATTTT
CDR3aa: CASSLTGMGSTDTQYF

v_gene: TRBV27
j_gene: TRBJ1-1
abundance: -
d_gene: -
CDR3nt: TGTGCCAGCAGTACCTCGGCGAACACTGAAGCTTTCTTT
CDR3aa: CASSTSANTEAFF

v_gene: TRBV4-1
j_gene: TRBJ1-1
abundance: few
d_gene: -
CDR3nt: TGCGCCAGCAGCCATTGGCGGACGAACACTGAAGCTTTCTTT
CDR3aa: CASSHWRTNTEAFF

v_gene: TRBV5-1
j_gene: TRBJ2-1
abundance: -
d_gene: TRBD2
CDR3nt: TGCGCCAGCAGTTACGGACTAGCGGTTATCGGCGGCGATGAGCAGTTCTTC
CDR3aa: CASSYGLAVIGGDEQFF

v_gene: TRBV29-1
j_gene: TRBJ2-1
abundance: -
d_gene: TRBD2
CDR3nt: TGCAGCGCCCCAGGACTAGCGGGTTACAATGAGCAGTTCTTC
CDR3aa: CSAPGLAGYNEQFF

v_gene: TRBV5-1
j_gene: TRBJ2-5
abundance: -
d_gene: TRBD2
CDR3nt: TGCGCCAGCAGCTTTGGGACTAGCGGTTACCAAGAGACCCAGTACTTC
CDR3aa: CASSFGTSGYQETQYF

v_gene: TRBV4-1
j_gene: TRBJ2-1
abundance: -
d_gene: TRBD2
CDR3nt: TGCGCCAGCAGCCAAGAGGGACTAGCGGGAGTATTTACGGGGAATGAGCAGTTCTTC
CDR3aa: CASSQEGLAGVFTGNEQFF

v_gene: TRBV5-4
j_gene: TRBJ2-7
abundance: -
d_gene: TRBD2
CDR3nt: TGTGCCAGCAGCCCGGGACTAGCGGGAGTCCCTGTCTCCTACGAGCAGTACTTC
CDR3aa: CASSPGLAGVPVSYEQYF

v_gene: TRBV6-6
j_gene: TRBJ1-4
abundance: -
d_gene: TRBD1
CDR3nt: TGTGCCAGCAGTTACTCGGGGACAGCCGAAAAACTGTTTTTT
CDR3aa: CASSYSGTAEKLFF

v_gene: TRBV2
j_gene: TRBJ2-7
abundance: -
d_gene: -
CDR3nt: TGTGCCAGCAGAATCACCCCTGGTACCTACGAGCAGTACTTC
CDR3aa: CASRITPGTYEQYF

v_gene: TRBV10-3
j_gene: TRBJ2-2
abundance: -
d_gene: TRBD1
CDR3nt: TGTGCCAGCTCTTGGACAGGGAACACCGGGGAGCTGTTTTTT
CDR3aa: CASSWTGNTGELFF

v_gene: TRBV18
j_gene: TRBJ2-7
abundance: -
d_gene: -
CDR3nt: TGTGCCAGCTCACCGTTTGAAGCCTACGAGCAGTACTTC
CDR3aa: CASSPFEAYEQYF

v_gene: TRBV29-1
j_gene: TRBJ2-1
abundance: -
d_gene: -
CDR3nt: TGCAGCGTGGCCCCTCCGGCGGGGTACAATGAGCAGTTCTTC
CDR3aa: CSVAPPAGYNEQFF

v_gene: TRBV9
j_gene: TRBJ2-2
abundance: few
d_gene: TRBD2
CDR3nt: TGTGCCAGCTCCGGGACTATCCCCGCCGGGGAGCTGTTTTTT
CDR3aa: CASSGTIPAGELFF

v_gene: TRBV6-1
j_gene: TRBJ1-6
abundance: -
d_gene: TRBD1
CDR3nt: TGTGCCAGCAGATTGGACAGGCTTAATTCACCCCTCCACTTT
CDR3aa: CASRLDRLNSPLHF

v_gene: TRBV7-9
j_gene: TRBJ2-1
abundance: -
d_gene: -
CDR3nt: TGTGCCAGCAGTTTTAGGAATCGTATCGATGAGCAGTTCTTC
CDR3aa: CASSFRNRIDEQFF

v_gene: TRBV11-1
j_gene: TRBJ2-7
abundance: -
d_gene: TRBD1
CDR3nt: TGTGCCAGCAGCTATCTCAGGGGGCGTTTTTCCTACGAGCAGTACTTC
CDR3aa: CASSYLRGRFSYEQYF

v_gene: TRBV10-1
j_gene: TRBJ2-3
abundance: -
d_gene: -
CDR3nt: TGCGCCAGCAGTTCGGACCTCACAGCGGATACGCAGTATTTT
CDR3aa: CASSSDLTADTQYF

v_gene: TRBV2
j_gene: TRBJ2-2
abundance: -
d_gene: TRBD1
CDR3nt: TGTGCCAGCAGTTCCGGGACAGGGACCGGGGAGCTGTTTTTT
CDR3aa: CASSSGTGTGELFF

v_gene: TRBV5-5
j_gene: TRBJ1-2
abundance: -
d_gene: -
CDR3nt: TGTGCCAGCAGCCACATCACCCTCCCGGGATACACCTTC
CDR3aa: CASSHITLPGYTF

v_gene: TRBV2
j_gene: TRBJ1-5
abundance: few
d_gene: TRBD1
CDR3nt: TGTGCCAGCAGTGCCGTAACAGGGGCTTATCAGCCCCAGCATTTT
CDR3aa: CASSAVTGAYQPQHF